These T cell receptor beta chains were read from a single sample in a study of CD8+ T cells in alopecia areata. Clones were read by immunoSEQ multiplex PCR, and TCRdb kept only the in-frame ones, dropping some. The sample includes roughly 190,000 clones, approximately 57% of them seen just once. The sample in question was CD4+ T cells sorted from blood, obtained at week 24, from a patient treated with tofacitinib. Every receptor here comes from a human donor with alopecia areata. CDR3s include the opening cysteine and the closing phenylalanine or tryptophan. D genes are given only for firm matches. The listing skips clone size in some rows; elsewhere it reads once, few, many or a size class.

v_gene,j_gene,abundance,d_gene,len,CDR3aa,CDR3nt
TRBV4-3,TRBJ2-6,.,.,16,CASSIEASSGANVLTF,TGCGCCAGCAGCATTGAAGCCTCGTCTGGGGCCAACGTCCTGACTTTC
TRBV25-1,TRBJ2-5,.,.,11,CASSGGETQYF,TGTGCCAGCAGTGGTGGAGAGACCCAGTACTTC
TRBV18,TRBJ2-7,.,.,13,CASSPGLAYEQYF,TGTGCCAGCTCACCAGGGCTAGCCTACGAGCAGTACTTC
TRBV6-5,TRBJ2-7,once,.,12,CASSQQGHEQYF,TGTGCCAGCAGTCAGCAGGGCCACGAGCAGTACTTC
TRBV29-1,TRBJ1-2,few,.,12,CSVPRDGGGYTF,TGCAGCGTCCCCCGGGACGGGGGGGGCTACACCTTC
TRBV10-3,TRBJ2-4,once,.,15,CAISSSDRNQNIQYF,TGTGCCATCAGTTCCTCCGACAGGAACCAGAACATTCAGTACTTC
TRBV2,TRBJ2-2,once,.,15,CASSPPGLNTGELFF,TGTGCCAGCAGTCCACCGGGACTCAACACCGGGGAGCTGTTTTTT
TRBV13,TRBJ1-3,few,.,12,CASSLVLDTIYF,TGTGCCAGCAGCTTAGTTCTGGACACCATATATTTT
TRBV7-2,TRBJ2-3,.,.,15,CASTPGFGASDTQYF,TGTGCCAGCACCCCTGGGTTCGGAGCGTCAGATACGCAGTATTTT
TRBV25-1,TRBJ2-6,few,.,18,CASSLRDDLQNGANVLTF,TGTGCCAGCAGTTTGCGCGACGACCTCCAGAATGGGGCCAACGTCCTGACTTTC
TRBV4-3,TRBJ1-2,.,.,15,CASSSTARRFGGYTF,TGCGCCAGCAGCTCAACGGCCAGGAGATTTGGAGGCTACACCTTC
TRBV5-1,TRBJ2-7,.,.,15,CASSGIKTGAYEQYF,TGCGCCAGCAGCGGGATAAAGACAGGAGCCTACGAGCAGTACTTC
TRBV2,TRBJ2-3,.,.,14,CASSDDGYTDTQYF,TGTGCCAGCAGTGACGACGGTTACACAGATACGCAGTATTTT
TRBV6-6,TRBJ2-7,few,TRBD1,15,CASRPNRDRGYEQYF,TGTGCCAGCAGGCCCAACCGGGACAGGGGTTACGAGCAGTACTTC
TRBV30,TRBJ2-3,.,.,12,CAWSVTEDTQYF,TGTGCCTGGAGTGTAACGGAAGATACGCAGTATTTT
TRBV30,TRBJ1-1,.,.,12,CAWSVGYTEAFF,TGTGCCTGGAGTGTAGGTTACACTGAAGCTTTCTTT
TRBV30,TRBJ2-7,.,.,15,CAWSVRSASSYEQYF,TGTGCCTGGAGTGTACGGTCGGCCAGCTCCTACGAGCAGTACTTC
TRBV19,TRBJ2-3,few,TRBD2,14,CASRVAGNTDTQYF,TGTGCCAGTAGAGTAGCGGGGAACACAGATACGCAGTATTTT
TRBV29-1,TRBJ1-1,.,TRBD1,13,CSVAGQGFREAFF,TGCAGCGTTGCGGGACAGGGATTTCGAGAAGCTTTCTTT
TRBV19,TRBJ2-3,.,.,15,CASSTLDGRTDTQYF,TGTGCCAGTAGTACCCTCGATGGGAGAACAGATACGCAGTATTTT
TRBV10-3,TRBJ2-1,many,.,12,CAISDGYNEQFF,TGTGCCATCAGTGACGGATACAATGAGCAGTTCTTC
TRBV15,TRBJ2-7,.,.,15,CATSSLGSLNYEQYF,TGTGCCACCAGCAGTTTGGGTTCCCTAAACTACGAGCAGTACTTC
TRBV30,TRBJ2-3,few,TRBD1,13,CAWNRGPADTQYF,TGTGCCTGGAACAGGGGACCAGCAGATACGCAGTATTTT
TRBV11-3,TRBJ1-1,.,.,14,CASSPGPANTEAFF,TGTGCCAGCAGCCCGGGTCCGGCAAACACTGAAGCTTTCTTT
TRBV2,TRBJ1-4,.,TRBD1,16,CASSSLPGQINEKLFF,TGTGCCAGCAGTTCCCTCCCGGGACAGATCAATGAAAAACTGTTTTTT
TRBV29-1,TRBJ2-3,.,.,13,CSVALGAGDTQYF,TGCAGCGTGGCGTTGGGGGCTGGGGATACGCAGTATTTT
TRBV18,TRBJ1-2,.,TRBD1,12,CASSPGTGQGTF,TGTGCCAGCTCACCAGGAACGGGACAGGGAACCTTC
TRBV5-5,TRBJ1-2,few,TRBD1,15,CASSSGQHLFYGYTF,TGTGCCAGCAGCTCGGGACAGCACCTCTTCTATGGCTACACCTTC
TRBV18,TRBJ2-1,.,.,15,CASSQRTSAYNEQFF,TGTGCCAGCTCTCAAAGGACTTCTGCCTACAATGAGCAGTTCTTC
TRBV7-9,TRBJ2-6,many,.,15,CASSAWTPGANVLTF,TGTGCCAGCAGCGCCTGGACACCGGGGGCCAACGTCCTGACTTTC
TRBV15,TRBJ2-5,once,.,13,CATKVGLKETQYF,TGTGCCACCAAAGTCGGCCTCAAAGAGACCCAGTACTTC
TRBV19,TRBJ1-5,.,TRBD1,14,CASMSSAGGQPQHF,TGTGCCAGTATGTCCTCGGCAGGGGGACAGCCCCAGCATTTT
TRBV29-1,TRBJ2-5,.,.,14,CSARGVAGSGTQYF,TGCAGCGCCCGAGGGGTAGCCGGTTCTGGGACCCAGTACTTC
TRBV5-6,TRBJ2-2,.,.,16,CASSLAGREITGELFF,TGTGCCAGCAGCTTGGCGGGCAGGGAGATCACCGGGGAGCTGTTTTTT
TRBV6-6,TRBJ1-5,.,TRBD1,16,CASRDAGGDSNQPQHF,TGTGCCAGCCGCGACGCAGGGGGCGATAGCAATCAGCCCCAGCATTTT
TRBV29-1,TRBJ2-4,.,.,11,CSVGRGDIQYF,TGCAGCGTTGGTAGGGGGGACATTCAGTACTTC
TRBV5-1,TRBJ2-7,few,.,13,CASSLGQSYEQYF,TGCGCCAGCAGCTTGGGACAGTCCTACGAGCAGTACTTC
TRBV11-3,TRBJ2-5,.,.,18,CASSLDSGYSRLQETQYF,TGTGCCAGCAGCTTAGATTCCGGCTACTCCCGCCTCCAAGAGACCCAGTACTTC
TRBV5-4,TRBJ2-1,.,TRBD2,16,CASSLASGGALYEQFF,TGTGCCAGCAGCTTGGCATCGGGGGGGGCCTTGTATGAGCAGTTCTTC
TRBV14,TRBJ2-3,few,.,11,CASSHTDTQYF,TGTGCCAGCAGCCACACAGATACGCAGTATTTT
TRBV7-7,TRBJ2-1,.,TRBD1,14,CASSYGTGVSEQFF,TGTGCCAGCAGCTACGGGACAGGGGTCAGTGAGCAGTTCTTC
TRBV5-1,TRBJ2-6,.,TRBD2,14,CASTREGGANVLTF,TGCGCCAGCACCAGGGAGGGTGGGGCCAACGTCCTGACTTTC
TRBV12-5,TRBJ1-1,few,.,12,CASGGGRREAFF,TGTGCTAGTGGTGGGGGACGGAGAGAAGCTTTCTTT
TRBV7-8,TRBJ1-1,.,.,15,CASSLRAELNTEAFF,TGTGCCAGCAGCTTACGGGCCGAACTGAACACTGAAGCTTTCTTT
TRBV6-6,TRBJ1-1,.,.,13,CASSYELNTEAFF,TGTGCCAGCAGTTACGAGCTGAACACTGAAGCTTTCTTT
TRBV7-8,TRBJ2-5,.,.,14,CASSQRLVQETQYF,TGTGCCAGCAGCCAGCGACTAGTCCAAGAGACCCAGTACTTC
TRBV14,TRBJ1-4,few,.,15,CASSQVQGVNEKLFF,TGTGCCAGCAGCCAAGTTCAAGGGGTAAATGAAAAACTGTTTTTT
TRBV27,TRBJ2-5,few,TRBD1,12,CASSLNRGVMYF,TGTGCCAGCAGTTTAAACAGGGGGGTTATGTACTTC
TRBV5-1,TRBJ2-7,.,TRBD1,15,CASSLMGDRGHEQYF,TGCGCCAGCAGCTTGATGGGCGACAGGGGACACGAGCAGTACTTC
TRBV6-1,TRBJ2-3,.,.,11,CASTSHDTQYF,TGTGCCAGCACCAGCCATGATACGCAGTATTTT
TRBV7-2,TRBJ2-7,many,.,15,CASSLYPRETYEQYF,TGTGCCAGCAGCTTATACCCTAGGGAAACCTACGAGCAGTACTTC